The entry below describes one T cell receptor beta chain. Its antigen is unknown. Generated by immunoSEQ multiplex PCR, the TCRdb table keeps only in-frame clones and is missing some. The sample has approximately 2,300,000 clones; approximately 90% are singletons. Deletions cut 5 bases from V and 8 bases from J, with 15 bases between. CDR1 is MDHEN and CDR2 is SYDVKM in the germline V gene. The CDR3 consists of 13 residues. The data derive from a study of shared clonotypes between healthy human individuals. Study at large: CD8 memory received one plate per donor, CD8 naive two, CD4 memory three and CD4 naive three.

Study outcomes and limitations: Compared with clonotypes that all four donors shared, non-shared clonotypes had lower generation probabilities. Around 5% was the fraction of naive CD4 clonotypes found shared across a few donors. It was the few donors that limited the genetic and exposure-history diversity represented.

The sequence came from a man younger than 30 in good health. Some clones in this sample may be carry-over from other donors' samples. The rearrangement joins TRBV28 to TRBJ1-1; D unclear. The source material was naive CD4+ T cells from PBMCs. Subset meaning: CD45RA+ positively selected. DNA for the CDR3: TGTGCCAGCAGTATAGAGGGCGGGAGGGAAGCTTTCTTT. This codes for CASSIEGGREAFF.